Described below is a single T cell receptor (beta chain) sequence and its context. The antigen is undetermined. Clones were sequenced by immunoSEQ multiplex PCR, and TCRdb holds only the in-frame ones, with some missing. The sample contains 120,000 or so clones, roughly 93% of which appear only once. This CDR3 comprises 12 residues. The ends were cut back, 4 bases at V and 6 bases at J, with 7 bases in the middle. Per the germline V gene, CDR1 is SGHRS and CDR2 is YFSETQ. The data originate from a study of graft-versus-host responses after intestinal transplantation. Across the study: Among the recipients, all got anti-thymocyte globulin induction and then tacrolimus and steroids for around 3 years. Overall study results and limits: Some GvH clones appeared in ileal mucosa or blood before recipient bone marrow.

The J gene is TRBJ2-2, the V gene TRBV5-1; no clear D. The clonotype originates from a human donor who received an intestinal transplant. Specimen: unstimulated CD8+ T cells sorted from spleen or lymph node cells, collected before intestinal transplant. CDR3 sequence: CASSGVAGELFF. Here the CDR3 DNA reads TGCGCCAGCAGCGGGGTGGCCGGGGAGCTGTTTTTT.